This T cell receptor beta chain was recovered during a study of blood T cell repertoires in COVID-19. Study summary: The United States, Italy and Spain provided the acute and convalescent COVID-19 samples. Sources were T cells, B-cell-depleted T cells, or PBMCs; the material itself was cDNA or gDNA.

Per the original data handling: Reference gene primer amplification gave estimated nucleated cell counts. Sequencing used immunoSEQ multiplex PCR; TCRdb keeps in-frame clones, though not all of them. D and trimming were read from the DNA, whereas the V and J calls and clone size are those reported in that table. Altogether approximately 260,000 clones are present, roughly 80% being singletons, with the ten largest covering around 9.9%. The CDR3 spans 13 residues. Trimming pared 7 bases from V and 4 bases from J, leaving 13 bases between. Germline CDR1 reads LNHDA; CDR2 reads SQIVND (reference sequence).

Sequenced input: peripheral blood. The TCR sequence derives from a woman older than 75 with acute or convalescent COVID-19. The chain recombines TRBV19 with TRBJ1-1; D gene ambiguous. This CDR3 reads CASTLPGGTEAFF. CDR3 coding DNA: TGTGCCAGTACCCTCCCAGGAGGCACTGAAGCTTTCTTT.